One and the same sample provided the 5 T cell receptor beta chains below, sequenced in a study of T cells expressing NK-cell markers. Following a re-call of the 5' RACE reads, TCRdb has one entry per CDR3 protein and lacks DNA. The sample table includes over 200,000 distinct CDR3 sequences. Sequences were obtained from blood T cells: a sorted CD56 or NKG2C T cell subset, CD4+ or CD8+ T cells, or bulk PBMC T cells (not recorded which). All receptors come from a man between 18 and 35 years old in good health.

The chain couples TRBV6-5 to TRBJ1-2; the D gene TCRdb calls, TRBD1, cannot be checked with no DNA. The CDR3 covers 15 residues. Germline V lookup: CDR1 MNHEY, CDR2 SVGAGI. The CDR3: CASSYAGQDNYGYTF.

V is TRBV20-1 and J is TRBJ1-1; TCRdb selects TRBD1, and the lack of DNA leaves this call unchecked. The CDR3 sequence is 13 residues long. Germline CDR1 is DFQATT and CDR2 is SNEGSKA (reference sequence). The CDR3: CSASQGLTTEAFF.

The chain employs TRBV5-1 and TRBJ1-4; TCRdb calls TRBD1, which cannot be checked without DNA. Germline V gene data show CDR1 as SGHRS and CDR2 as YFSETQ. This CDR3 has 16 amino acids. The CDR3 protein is CASSATGGSTNEKLFF.

The CDR3 here is CASSGGGSLSYNEQFF. The genes are TRBV9 and TRBJ2-1; TCRdb names TRBD1, which stays unverified in the absence of DNA. Germline V gives CDR1 SGDLS, CDR2 YYNGEE. The CDR3 is 16 residues long.

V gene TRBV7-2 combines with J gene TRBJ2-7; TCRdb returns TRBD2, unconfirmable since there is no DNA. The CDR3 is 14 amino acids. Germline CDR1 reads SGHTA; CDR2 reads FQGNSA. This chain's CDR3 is CASSLVAGVDEQYF.